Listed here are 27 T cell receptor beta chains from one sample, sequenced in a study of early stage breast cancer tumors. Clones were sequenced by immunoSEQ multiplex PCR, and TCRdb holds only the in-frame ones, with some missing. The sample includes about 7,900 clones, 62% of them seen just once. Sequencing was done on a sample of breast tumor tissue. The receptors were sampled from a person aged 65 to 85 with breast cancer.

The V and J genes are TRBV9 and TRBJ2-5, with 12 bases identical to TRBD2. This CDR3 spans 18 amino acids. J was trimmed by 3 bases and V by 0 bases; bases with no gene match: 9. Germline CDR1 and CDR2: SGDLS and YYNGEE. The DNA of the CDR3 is TGTGCCAGCAGCGTAGTCGCTAGCGGGGGGGCGTCGGAAGAGACCCAGTACTTC. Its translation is CASSVVASGGASEETQYF.

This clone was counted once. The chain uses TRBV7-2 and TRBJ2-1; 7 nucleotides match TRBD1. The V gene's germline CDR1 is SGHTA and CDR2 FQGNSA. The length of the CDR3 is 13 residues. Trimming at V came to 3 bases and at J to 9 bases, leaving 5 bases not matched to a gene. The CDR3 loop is CASSFLQGTEQFF. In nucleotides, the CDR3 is TGTGCCAGCAGCTTCTTACAGGGGACTGAGCAGTTCTTC.

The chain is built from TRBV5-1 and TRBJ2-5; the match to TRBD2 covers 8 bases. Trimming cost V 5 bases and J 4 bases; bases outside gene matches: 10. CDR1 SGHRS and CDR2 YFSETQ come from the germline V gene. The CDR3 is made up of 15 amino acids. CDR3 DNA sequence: TGCGCCAGCAGGTCGACGGGACTAGAGGTAGAGACCCAGTACTTC. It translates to CASRSTGLEVETQYF.

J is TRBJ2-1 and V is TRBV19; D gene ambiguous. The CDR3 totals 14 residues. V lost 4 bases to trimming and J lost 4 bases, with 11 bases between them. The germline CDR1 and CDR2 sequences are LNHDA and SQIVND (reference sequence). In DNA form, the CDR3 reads TGTGCCAGTAGTAAGTTGGCCGATTACAATGAGCAGTTCTTC. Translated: CASSKLADYNEQFF. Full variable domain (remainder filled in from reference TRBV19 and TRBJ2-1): DGGITQSPKYLFRKEGQNVTLSCEQNLNHDAMYWYRQDPGQGLRLIYYSQIVNDFQKGDIAEGYSVSREKKESFPLTVTSAQKNPTAFYLCASSKLADYNEQFFGPGTRLTVL.

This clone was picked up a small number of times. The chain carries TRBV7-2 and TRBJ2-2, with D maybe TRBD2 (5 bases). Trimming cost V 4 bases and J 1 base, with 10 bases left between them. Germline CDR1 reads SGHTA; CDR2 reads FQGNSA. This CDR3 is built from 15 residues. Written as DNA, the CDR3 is TGTGCCAGCAGCTCAATCCGGGGGAACACCGGGGAGCTGTTTTTT. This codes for CASSSIRGNTGELFF.

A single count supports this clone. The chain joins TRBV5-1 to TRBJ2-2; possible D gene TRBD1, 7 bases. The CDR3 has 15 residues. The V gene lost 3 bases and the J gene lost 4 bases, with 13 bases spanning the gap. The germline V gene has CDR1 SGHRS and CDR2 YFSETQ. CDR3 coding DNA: TGCGCCAGCAGCTCAGGGGGACTTGGCACCGGGGAGCTGTTTTTT. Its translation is CASSSGGLGTGELFF. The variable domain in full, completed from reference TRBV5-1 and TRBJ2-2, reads KAGVTQTPRYLIKTRGQQVTLSCSPISGHRSVSWYQQTPGQGLQFLFEYFSETQRNKGNFPGRFSGRQFSNSRSEMNVSTLELGDSALYLCASSSGGLGTGELFFGEGSRLTVL.

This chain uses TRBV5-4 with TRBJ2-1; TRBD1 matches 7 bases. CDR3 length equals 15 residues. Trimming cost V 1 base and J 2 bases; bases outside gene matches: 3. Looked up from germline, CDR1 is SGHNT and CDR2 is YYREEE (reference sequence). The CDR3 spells CASSLRGQTYNEQFF. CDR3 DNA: TGTGCCAGCAGCTTGAGGGGACAGACCTACAATGAGCAGTTCTTC.

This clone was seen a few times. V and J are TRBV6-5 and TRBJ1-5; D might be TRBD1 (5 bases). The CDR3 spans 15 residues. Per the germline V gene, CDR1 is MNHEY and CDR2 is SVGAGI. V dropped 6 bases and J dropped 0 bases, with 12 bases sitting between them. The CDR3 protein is CASSVDSYSNQPQHF. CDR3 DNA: TGTGCCAGCAGCGTTGACAGTTATAGCAATCAGCCCCAGCATTTT.

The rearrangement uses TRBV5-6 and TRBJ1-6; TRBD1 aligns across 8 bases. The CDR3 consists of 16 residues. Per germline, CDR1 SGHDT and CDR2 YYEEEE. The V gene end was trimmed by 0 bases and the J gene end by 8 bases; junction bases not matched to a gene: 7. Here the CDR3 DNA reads TGTGCCAGCAGCTTGGCAGGACAGGGAAGAGATTCACCCCTCCACTTT. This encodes CASSLAGQGRDSPLHF. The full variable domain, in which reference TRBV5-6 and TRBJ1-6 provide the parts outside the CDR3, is DAGVTQSPTHLIKTRGQQVTLRCSPKSGHDTVSWYQQALGQGPQFIFQYYEEEERQRGNFPDRFSGHQFPNYSSELNVNALLLGDSALYLCASSLAGQGRDSPLHFGNGTRLTVT.

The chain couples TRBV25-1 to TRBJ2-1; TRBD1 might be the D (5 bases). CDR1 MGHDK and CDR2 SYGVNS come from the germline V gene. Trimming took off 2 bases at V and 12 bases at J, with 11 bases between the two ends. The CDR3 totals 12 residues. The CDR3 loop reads CASSEQGFGQFF. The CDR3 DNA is TGTGCCAGCAGTGAACAGGGTTTTGGGCAGTTCTTC.

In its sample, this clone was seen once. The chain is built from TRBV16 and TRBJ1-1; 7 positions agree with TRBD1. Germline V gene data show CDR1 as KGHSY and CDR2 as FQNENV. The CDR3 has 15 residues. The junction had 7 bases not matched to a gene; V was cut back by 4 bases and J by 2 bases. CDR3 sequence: CASSPGGQTNTEAFF. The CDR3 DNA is TGTGCCAGCAGCCCTGGGGGACAGACAAACACTGAAGCTTTCTTT.

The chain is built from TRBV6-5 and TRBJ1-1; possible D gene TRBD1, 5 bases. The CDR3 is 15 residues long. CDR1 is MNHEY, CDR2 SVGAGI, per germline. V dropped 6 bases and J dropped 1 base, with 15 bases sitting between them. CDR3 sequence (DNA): TGTGCCAGCAGCCCCCGGGGGGTAGGGAACACTGAAGCTTTCTTT. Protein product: CASSPRGVGNTEAFF.

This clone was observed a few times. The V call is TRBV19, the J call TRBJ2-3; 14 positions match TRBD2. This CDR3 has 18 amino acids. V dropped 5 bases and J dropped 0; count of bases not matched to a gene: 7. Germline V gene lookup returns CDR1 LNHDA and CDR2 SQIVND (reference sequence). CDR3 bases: TGTGCCAGTAGTGCCGGGACTAGCGGGGGTCATAGCACAGATACGCAGTATTTT. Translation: CASSAGTSGGHSTDTQYF.

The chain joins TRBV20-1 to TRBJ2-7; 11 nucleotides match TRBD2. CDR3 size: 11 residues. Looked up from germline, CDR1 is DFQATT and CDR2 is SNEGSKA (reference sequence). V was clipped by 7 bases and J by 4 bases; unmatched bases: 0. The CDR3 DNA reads TGCAGTGTAGCGGGGGGGTACGAGCAGTACTTC. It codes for CSVAGGYEQYF.

The CDR3: CASSRIAGGPMDEQFF. CDR3 DNA sequence: TGTGCCAGCAGCAGGATAGCGGGGGGGCCAATGGATGAGCAGTTCTTC. V usage is TRBV9 and J usage is TRBJ2-1; 11 bases map to TRBD2. The CDR3 runs to 16 residues. The J segment lost 8 bases and the V segment lost 4 bases, leaving 11 bases of the junction unmatched. Germline V lookup: CDR1 SGDLS, CDR2 YYNGEE.

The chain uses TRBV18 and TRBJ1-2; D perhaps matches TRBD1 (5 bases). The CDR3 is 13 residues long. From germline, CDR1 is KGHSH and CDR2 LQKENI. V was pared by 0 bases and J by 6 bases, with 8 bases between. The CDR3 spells CASSPPSGNGYTF. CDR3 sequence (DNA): TGTGCCAGCTCACCACCGTCAGGGAATGGCTACACCTTC.

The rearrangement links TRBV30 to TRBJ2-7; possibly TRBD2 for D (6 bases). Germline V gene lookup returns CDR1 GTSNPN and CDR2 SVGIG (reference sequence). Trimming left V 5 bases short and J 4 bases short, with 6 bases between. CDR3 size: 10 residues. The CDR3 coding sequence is TGTGCCTGGGGGACTTACGAGCAGTACTTC. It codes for CAWGTYEQYF.

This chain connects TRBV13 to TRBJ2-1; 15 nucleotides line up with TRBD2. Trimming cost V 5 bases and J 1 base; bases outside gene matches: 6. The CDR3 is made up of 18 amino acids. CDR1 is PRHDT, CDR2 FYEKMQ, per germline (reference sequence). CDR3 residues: CASSRTSGGALSYNEQFF. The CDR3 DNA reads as TGTGCCAGCAGCCGGACTAGCGGGGGGGCATTATCCTACAATGAGCAGTTCTTC.

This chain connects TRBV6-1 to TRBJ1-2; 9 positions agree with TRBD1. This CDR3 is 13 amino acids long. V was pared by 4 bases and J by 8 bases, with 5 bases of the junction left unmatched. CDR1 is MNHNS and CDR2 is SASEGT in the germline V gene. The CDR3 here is CASSVQGARGYTF. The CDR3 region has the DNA TGTGCCAGCAGTGTACAGGGGGCGCGAGGCTACACCTTC.

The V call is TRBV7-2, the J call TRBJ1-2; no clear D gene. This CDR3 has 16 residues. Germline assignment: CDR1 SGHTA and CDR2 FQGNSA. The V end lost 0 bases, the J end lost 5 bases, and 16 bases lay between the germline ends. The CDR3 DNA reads TGTGCCAGCAGCTTAGCTCAGAGGAGGGTAGGGTATGGCTACACCTTC. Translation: CASSLAQRRVGYGYTF. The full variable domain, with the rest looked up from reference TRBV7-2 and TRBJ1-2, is GAGVSQSPSNKVTEKGKDVELRCDPISGHTALYWYRQSLGQGLEFLIYFQGNSAPDKSGLPSDRFSAERTGGSVSTLTIQRTQQEDSAVYLCASSLAQRRVGYGYTFGSGTRLTVV.

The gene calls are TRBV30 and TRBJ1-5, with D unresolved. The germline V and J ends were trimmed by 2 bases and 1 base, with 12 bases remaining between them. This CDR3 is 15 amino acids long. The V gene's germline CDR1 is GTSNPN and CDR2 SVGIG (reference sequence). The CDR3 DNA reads TGTGCCTGGAGTAGGGAGAAGACAAGCAATCAGCCCCAGCATTTT. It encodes CAWSREKTSNQPQHF.

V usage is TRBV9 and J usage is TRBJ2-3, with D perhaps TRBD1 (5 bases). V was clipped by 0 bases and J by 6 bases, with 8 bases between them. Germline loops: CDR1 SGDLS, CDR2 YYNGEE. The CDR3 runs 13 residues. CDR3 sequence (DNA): TGTGCCAGCAGCGTAGCCCCAGGGGATACGCAGTATTTT. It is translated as CASSVAPGDTQYF.

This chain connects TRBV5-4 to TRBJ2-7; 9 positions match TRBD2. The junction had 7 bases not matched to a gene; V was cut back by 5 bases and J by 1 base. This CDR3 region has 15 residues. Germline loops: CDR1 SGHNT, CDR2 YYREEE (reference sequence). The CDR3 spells CASSSERGASYEQYF. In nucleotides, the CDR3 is TGTGCCAGCAGTTCAGAGCGGGGGGCATCCTACGAGCAGTACTTC. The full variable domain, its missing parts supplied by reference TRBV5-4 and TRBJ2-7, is ETGVTQSPTHLIKTRGQQVTLRCSSQSGHNTVSWYQQALGQGPQFIFQYYREEENGRGNFPPRFSGLQFPNYSSELNVNALELDDSALYLCASSSERGASYEQYFGPGTRLTVT.

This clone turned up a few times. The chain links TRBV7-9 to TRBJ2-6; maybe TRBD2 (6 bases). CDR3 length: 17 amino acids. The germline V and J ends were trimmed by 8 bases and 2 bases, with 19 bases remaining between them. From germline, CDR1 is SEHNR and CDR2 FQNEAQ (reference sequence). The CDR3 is CASGLQSGSAGANVLTF. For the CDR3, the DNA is TGTGCCAGCGGACTACAGTCGGGTTCGGCTGGGGCCAACGTCCTGACTTTC.

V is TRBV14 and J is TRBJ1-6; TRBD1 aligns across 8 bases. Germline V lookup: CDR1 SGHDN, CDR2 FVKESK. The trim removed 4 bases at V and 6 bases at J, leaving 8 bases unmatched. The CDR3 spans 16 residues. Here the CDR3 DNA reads TGTGCCAGCAGCCGCTCGACAGGGGCCTTTAATTCACCCCTCCACTTT. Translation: CASSRSTGAFNSPLHF.

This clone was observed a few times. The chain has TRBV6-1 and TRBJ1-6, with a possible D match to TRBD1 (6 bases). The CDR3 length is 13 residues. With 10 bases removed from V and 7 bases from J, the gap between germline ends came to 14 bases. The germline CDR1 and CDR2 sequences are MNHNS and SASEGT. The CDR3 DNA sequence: TGTGCCATCCGAACAGGGTTGAATTCACCCCTCCACTTT. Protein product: CAIRTGLNSPLHF.

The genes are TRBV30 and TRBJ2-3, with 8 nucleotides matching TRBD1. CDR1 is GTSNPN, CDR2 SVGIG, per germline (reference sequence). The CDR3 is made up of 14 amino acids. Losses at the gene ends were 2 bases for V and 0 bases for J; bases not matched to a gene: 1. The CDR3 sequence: CAWSRQGSTDTQYF. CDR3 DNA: TGTGCCTGGAGTCGACAGGGGAGCACAGATACGCAGTATTTT.